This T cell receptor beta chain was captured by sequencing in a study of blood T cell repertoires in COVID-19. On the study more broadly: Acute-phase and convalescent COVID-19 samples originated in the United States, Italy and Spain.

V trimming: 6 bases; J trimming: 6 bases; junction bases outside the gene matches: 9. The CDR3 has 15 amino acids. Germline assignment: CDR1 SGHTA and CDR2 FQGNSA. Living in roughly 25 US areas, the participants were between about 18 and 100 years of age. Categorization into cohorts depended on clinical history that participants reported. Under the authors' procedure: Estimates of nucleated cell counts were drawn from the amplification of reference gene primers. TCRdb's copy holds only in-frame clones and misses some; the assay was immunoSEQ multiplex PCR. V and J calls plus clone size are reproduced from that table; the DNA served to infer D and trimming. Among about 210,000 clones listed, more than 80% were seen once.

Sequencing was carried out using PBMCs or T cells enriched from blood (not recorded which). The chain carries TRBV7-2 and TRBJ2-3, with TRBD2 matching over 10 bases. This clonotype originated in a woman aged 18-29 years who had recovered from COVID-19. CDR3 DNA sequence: TGTGCCAGCAGGGGCGGGACTAGCGTTCGGGATACGCAGTATTTT. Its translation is CASRGGTSVRDTQYF.